This TCR beta chain was identified during a study of blood T cell repertoires in COVID-19. About the research overall: Samples taken during acute and convalescent COVID-19 were collected in the United States, Italy and Spain. T cells, B-cell-depleted T cells, or PBMCs provided the cDNA or gDNA that served as material.

Per the original data handling: Nucleated cell number was recorded as an estimate derived from reference gene primer amplification. The method was immunoSEQ multiplex PCR; TCRdb's version includes in-frame clones alone and lacks a portion of them. V, J and clone size are those of that table, while D and trimming were read from the DNA. The sample has about 89,000 clones, 75% to 90% seen once. V lost 4 bases and J 1 base, leaving 13 bases between the germline ends. The CDR3 contains 15 residues. The V gene's germline CDR1 is SGHRS and CDR2 YFSETQ. Material: peripheral blood. This chain joins TRBV5-1 and TRBJ2-3; D might be TRBD2 (6 bases). The receptor's source is a woman of 80 years or more with acute or convalescent COVID-19. This CDR3 reads CASSPGTFGTDTQYF. CDR3 coding DNA: TGCGCCAGCAGCCCCGGGACTTTCGGCACAGATACGCAGTATTTT.